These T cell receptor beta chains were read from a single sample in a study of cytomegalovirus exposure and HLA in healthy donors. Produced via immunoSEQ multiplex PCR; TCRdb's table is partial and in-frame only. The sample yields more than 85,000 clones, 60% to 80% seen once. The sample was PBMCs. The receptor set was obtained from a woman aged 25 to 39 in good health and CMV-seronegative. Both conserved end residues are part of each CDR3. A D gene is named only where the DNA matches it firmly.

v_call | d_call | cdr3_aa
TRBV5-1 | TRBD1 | CASSWRTGGLGETQYF
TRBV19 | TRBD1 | CASSIRAGGNYGYTF
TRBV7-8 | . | CASTVPGGDGLGSYGYTF
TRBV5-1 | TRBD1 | CASSGGTGSFGELFF
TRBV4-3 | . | CASSQERANEQFF
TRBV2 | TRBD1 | CASKGQANTGELFF
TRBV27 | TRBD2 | CASRITSGSTYEQYF
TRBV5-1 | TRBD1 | CASSLVLGTGGGKTQYF
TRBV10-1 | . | CASSEGQLVTDTQYF
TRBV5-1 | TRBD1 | CASSSYLQGRRVHEQYF
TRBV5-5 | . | CASSSSYEQYF
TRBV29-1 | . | CSVGRVGQPQHF
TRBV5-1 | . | CASSLGLRGLVDEQFF
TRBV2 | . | CASSAGLSNYGYTF
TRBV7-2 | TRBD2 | CASSLGGIGLAGQETQYF
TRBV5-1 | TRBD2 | CASSSLTSGRDNEQFF
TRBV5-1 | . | CASGIQDNYGYTF
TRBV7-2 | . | CASSLELRAYPGYEQYF
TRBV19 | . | CASRSVLTNYGYTF
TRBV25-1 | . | CASTAQGHYYGYTF
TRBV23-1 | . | CASTTQGGKLQPQHF
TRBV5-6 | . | CASSFLAGPNTGELFF
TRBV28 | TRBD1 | CASRLQTGVNTEAFF
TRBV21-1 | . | CASGGRNTEAFF
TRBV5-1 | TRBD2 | CASSWILAGGSYNEQFF
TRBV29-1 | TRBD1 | CSVRGTGANTEAFF
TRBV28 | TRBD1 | CASSIPGTGTYEQYF
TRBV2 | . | CASSEGAGNYGYTF
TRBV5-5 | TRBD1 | CASSYRTGQGAYEQFF
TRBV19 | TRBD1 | CASTIYRGLRNTGELFF
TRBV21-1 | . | CASSKVNLRGSTDTQYF
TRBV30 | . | CAWSGVQGRETQYF
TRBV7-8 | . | CASSFNRKKAEQYF
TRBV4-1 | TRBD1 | CASSQAQKGAAGANVLTF
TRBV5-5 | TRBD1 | CAPPYRGRLEAFF
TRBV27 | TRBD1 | CASSFEGTDNSPLHF
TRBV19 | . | CASGPTDTQYF
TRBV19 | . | CASKGGTGNSNQPQHF